Presented here are 24 T cell receptor beta chains from one specimen sequenced in a study of shared clonotypes between healthy human individuals. Method: immunoSEQ multiplex PCR; TCRdb's copy keeps in-frame clones and lacks some. The sample holds 2 million to 3 million clones, just over 90% seen once. Sample: naive CD4+ T cells sorted from blood. Regarding subset: CD45RA+ positively selected. The receptors stem from a man aged 18-30 years in good health.

The rearrangement joins TRBV27 to TRBJ2-5, with a weak D call TRBD1 (7 bases). Trimming took 3 bases from V and 4 from J, leaving 18 bases between them. In germline, CDR1 is MNHEY, CDR2 SMNVEV (reference sequence). The CDR3 totals 16 residues. CDR3 nucleotide sequence: TGTGCCAGCAGTTTGGGTGGAGGGGGCGCGGTAGAGACCCAGTACTTC. Its translation: CASSLGGGGAVETQYF.

The CDR3: CASSLQGFDEQFF. CDR3 bases: TGTGCCAGCAGCTTGCAGGGTTTCGATGAGCAGTTCTTC. The rearrangement uses TRBV5-4 and TRBJ2-1, with a possible D match to TRBD1 (5 bases). CDR1 is SGHNT, CDR2 YYREEE, per germline (reference sequence). V dropped 1 base and J dropped 8 bases, with 10 bases sitting between them. CDR3 length: 13 amino acids.

In its sample, this clone was seen once. The CDR3 bases are TGTGCCAGCAGGTTCCCCGGAGGAGATACGCAGTATTTT. It is translated as CASRFPGGDTQYF. The chain recombines TRBV5-4 with TRBJ2-3; TRBD2 is a possible D gene (5 bases). This CDR3 is 13 amino acids long. V was cut by 5 bases and J by 5 bases, with 12 bases left in between. CDR1 SGHNT and CDR2 YYREEE come from the germline V gene (reference sequence).

This chain joins TRBV7-2 and TRBJ2-7, with a tentative D call TRBD2 (5 bases). This CDR3 has 13 amino acids. V shed 5 bases and J shed 5 bases, with 13 bases lying between them. Germline CDR1 and CDR2: SGHTA and FQGNSA. CDR3 coding DNA: TGTGCCAGCAGCCCGCCGGGGAAGCACGAGCAGTACTTC. The encoded protein is CASSPPGKHEQYF.

The chain has TRBV7-9 and TRBJ2-1; no clear D. Germline CDR1 and CDR2: SEHNR and FQNEAQ (reference sequence). The CDR3 has 12 residues. Trimming took 5 bases from V and 5 from J, leaving 7 bases between them. The CDR3 DNA follows: TGTGCCAGCAGCCCCACAAACAATGAGCAGTTCTTC. Its protein is CASSPTNNEQFF.

The chain carries TRBV19 and TRBJ2-5; no reliable D call. This CDR3 spans 12 amino acids. Deletions cut 4 bases from V and 4 bases from J, with 7 bases between. CDR1 and CDR2 from the germline V gene are LNHDA and SQIVND (reference sequence). The DNA of the CDR3 is TGTGCCAGTAGTAGTTCCCGAGAGACCCAGTACTTC. Amino acid sequence: CASSSSRETQYF. Based on the CDR3 plus reference TRBV19 and TRBJ2-5, the full variable domain is DGGITQSPKYLFRKEGQNVTLSCEQNLNHDAMYWYRQDPGQGLRLIYYSQIVNDFQKGDIAEGYSVSREKKESFPLTVTSAQKNPTAFYLCASSSSRETQYFGPGTRLLVL.

The rearrangement joins TRBV5-1 to TRBJ1-1; TRBD1 is a possible D gene (5 bases). Looked up from germline, CDR1 is SGHRS and CDR2 is YFSETQ. This CDR3 comprises 15 residues. Trimming stripped 1 base from V and 4 bases from J, with 14 bases between. The CDR3 coding sequence is TGCGCCAGCAGCTTGTTGGGGGAAAGAGCCACTGAAGCTTTCTTT. Protein sequence: CASSLLGERATEAFF.

The rearrangement uses TRBV30 and TRBJ1-2, with D tentatively TRBD1 (6 bases). The CDR3 runs 12 residues. CDR1 is GTSNPN, CDR2 SVGIG, per germline (reference sequence). V was shortened by 1 base and J by 4 bases, with 7 bases between the two germline ends. CDR3 loop: CAWSAGAYGYTF. Here the CDR3 DNA reads TGTGCCTGGAGTGCAGGGGCCTATGGCTACACCTTC. Looking up the rest from reference TRBV30 and TRBJ1-2 gives the full variable domain: SQTIHQWPATLVQPVGSPLSLECTVEGTSNPNLYWYRQAAGRGLQLLFYSVGIGQISSEVPQNLSASRPQDRQFILSSKKLLLSDSGFYLCAWSAGAYGYTFGSGTRLTVV.

The J gene is TRBJ2-3, the V gene TRBV13; 7 positions match TRBD2. V lost 1 base, J lost 0 bases, and 10 bases stayed unmatched. The CDR3 extends over 18 amino acids. Per germline, CDR1 PRHDT and CDR2 FYEKMQ (reference sequence). The CDR3 DNA reads TGTGCCAGCAGCTTAGTGATAAAGAGCGGGAAGAGCACAGATACGCAGTATTTT. Amino acid sequence: CASSLVIKSGKSTDTQYF.

This chain links TRBV10-1 with TRBJ1-2; unclear D gene. The CDR3 is 15 residues long. Trimming shortened V by 8 bases and J by 5 bases, and 21 bases separated the two germline ends. Per germline, CDR1 WNHNN and CDR2 SYGVQD (reference sequence). This CDR3 is CASQKGRLYVYGYTF. CDR3 coding DNA: TGCGCCAGCCAAAAAGGTCGTCTTTACGTTTATGGCTACACCTTC.

This clone was observed once. CDR3 sequence reads: CATLQGPNTEAFF. CDR3 DNA: TGTGCCACCCTACAGGGGCCGAACACTGAAGCTTTCTTT. This sequence joins TRBV10-3 and TRBJ1-1; 7 bases fit TRBD1. V was clipped by 10 bases and J by 1 base; unmatched bases: 6. The CDR3 totals 13 residues. Germline V gene sequence: CDR1 ENHRY, CDR2 SYGVKD.

About this clone itself: Other DNA sequences in this sample translate to the same CDR3. CDR3 in DNA: TGCGCCAGCAGCTTGGGGGAAGCTGGAAACACCATATATTTT. This sequence encodes CASSLGEAGNTIYF. The J gene is TRBJ1-3, the V gene TRBV5-1; D not resolved. This CDR3 has 14 residues. Germline CDR1 SGHRS, CDR2 YFSETQ. Trimming removed 0 bases at V and 2 bases at J, with 6 bases between. The whole variable domain, filled in from reference TRBV5-1 and TRBJ1-3, reads KAGVTQTPRYLIKTRGQQVTLSCSPISGHRSVSWYQQTPGQGLQFLFEYFSETQRNKGNFPGRFSGRQFSNSRSEMNVSTLELGDSALYLCASSLGEAGNTIYFGEGSWLTVV.

The gene calls are TRBV29-1 and TRBJ2-3; 12 bases fit TRBD2. The germline CDR1 and CDR2 sequences are SQVTM and ANQGSEA. CDR3 size: 14 residues. J gave up 9 bases and V 6 bases, and 10 bases lay outside the gene matches. CDR3 DNA: TGCAGCGTCTCTCTTCGACTAGCGGGAGAAACGCAGTATTTT. Encoded protein: CSVSLRLAGETQYF.

The rearrangement joins TRBV29-1 to TRBJ2-7, with D possibly being TRBD1 (6 bases). This CDR3 is 14 amino acids long. Trimming took off 6 bases at V and 2 bases at J, with 17 bases between the two ends. Germline CDR1 is SQVTM and CDR2 is ANQGSEA. The CDR3 is CSVGDRDKTYEQYF. CDR3 bases: TGCAGCGTCGGGGACCGGGACAAGACCTACGAGCAGTACTTC.

To note about this clone: This same CDR3 is encoded by further DNA sequences in the sample. V gene TRBV19 combines with J gene TRBJ2-2; D not certain. Trimming stripped 1 base from V and 5 bases from J, with 5 bases between. This CDR3 comprises 13 residues. Germline CDR1 reads LNHDA; CDR2 reads SQIVND (reference sequence). CDR3 sequence: CASSIVGTGELFF. In DNA, the CDR3 is TGTGCCAGTAGTATAGTGGGTACCGGGGAGCTGTTTTTT.

Comment on this clone: Other DNA sequences in this sample translate to the same CDR3. The chain combines TRBV18 with TRBJ1-5; 10 nucleotides match TRBD1. Trimming removed 3 bases from V and 5 bases from J; junction bases left unmatched: 1. Germline V gene sequence: CDR1 KGHSH, CDR2 LQKENI. The CDR3 loop spans 14 amino acids. CDR3 coding DNA: TGTGCCAGCTCACCCGGACAGGGGGATCAGCCCCAGCATTTT. Translation: CASSPGQGDQPQHF. Combining the CDR3 with reference TRBV18 and TRBJ1-5 gives the whole variable domain NAGVMQNPRHLVRRRGQEARLRCSPMKGHSHVYWYRQLPEEGLKFMVYLQKENIIDESGMPKERFSAEFPKEGPSILRIQQVVRGDSAAYFCASSPGQGDQPQHFGDGTRLSIL.

The J gene is TRBJ1-4, the V gene TRBV14; 8 nucleotides agree with TRBD1. With 2 bases clipped from V and 3 bases from J, the junction kept 5 bases outside the gene matches. This CDR3 has 16 residues. CDR1 is SGHDN and CDR2 is FVKESK in the germline V gene. The CDR3 loop is CASSQFTGGSNEKLFF. The CDR3 DNA sequence: TGTGCCAGCAGCCAATTTACAGGGGGATCTAATGAAAAACTGTTTTTT.

Only a few counts were recorded for this clone. V is TRBV5-6 and J is TRBJ1-2; unclear D gene. The CDR3 runs 13 residues. V was clipped by 2 bases and J by 8 bases, with 13 bases between them. Germline V gene sequence: CDR1 SGHDT, CDR2 YYEEEE. The CDR3 DNA reads TGTGCCAGCAGCTTTGAAGGGCCCCGGGGCTACACCTTC. This encodes CASSFEGPRGYTF.

In this sample, this clone turned up once. The identical CDR3 is also encoded by other nucleotide sequences in the sample. The gene calls are TRBV5-1 and TRBJ1-1, with a possible D match to TRBD1 (6 bases). There are 12 residues in the CDR3. V dropped 5 bases and J dropped 5 bases, with 10 bases sitting between them. Germline V gene lookup returns CDR1 SGHRS and CDR2 YFSETQ. CDR3 sequence (DNA): TGCGCCAGCAGTGAAGGGGGGACTGAAGCTTTCTTT. This sequence encodes CASSEGGTEAFF.

The chain recombines TRBV11-3 with TRBJ1-3; D uncertain. This CDR3 spans 18 amino acids. Germline loops: CDR1 SGHNT, CDR2 YENEEA. V was trimmed by 3 bases and J by 0 bases, leaving 18 bases between them. Here the CDR3 reads CASSLRTGNLNSGNTIYF. The CDR3, as DNA: TGTGCCAGCAGCTTGAGGACGGGGAATTTAAACTCTGGAAACACCATATATTTT. The variable domain in full, completed from reference TRBV11-3 and TRBJ1-3, reads EAGVVQSPRYKIIEKKQPVAFWCNPISGHNTLYWYLQNLGQGPELLIRYENEEAVDDSQLPKDRFSAERLKGVDSTLKIQPAELGDSAVYLCASSLRTGNLNSGNTIYFGEGSWLTVV.

CDR3 nucleotides: TGTGCCAGCAGCCACCGACAGGGGATATTGACTGAAGCTTTCTTT. It is translated as CASSHRQGILTEAFF. V gene TRBV28 combines with J gene TRBJ1-1; TRBD1 agrees at 8 bases. The CDR3 loop spans 15 amino acids. The germline CDR1 and CDR2 sequences are MDHEN and SYDVKM. The V segment lost 6 bases and the J segment 5 bases; nucleotides outside the gene matches: 11.

The chain links TRBV6-1 to TRBJ1-2; D is perhaps TRBD1 (6 bases). The CDR3 is made up of 13 amino acids. In germline, CDR1 is MNHNS, CDR2 SASEGT. V lost 4 bases, J lost 6 bases, and 12 bases lay in between. This chain's CDR3 is CASSGQEPHGYTF. The DNA for the CDR3 is TGTGCCAGCAGTGGACAGGAGCCTCATGGCTACACCTTC.

The rearrangement links TRBV6-5 to TRBJ1-2; 7 bases are shared with TRBD1. J gave up 2 bases and V 6 bases, and 9 bases lay outside the gene matches. Germline-derived CDR1 and CDR2 are MNHEY and SVGAGI. The CDR3 consists of 15 residues. CDR3 coding DNA: TGTGCCAGCAGCCGAAACCAACAGGGGAACTATGGCTACACCTTC. Amino acid sequence: CASSRNQQGNYGYTF.

The rearrangement uses TRBV18 and TRBJ1-1; no definite D call. Trimming left V 6 bases short and J 1 base short, with 21 bases between. The CDR3 extends over 17 amino acids. CDR1 and CDR2 from the germline V gene are KGHSH and LQKENI. Here the CDR3 reads CASSSKWDSSGNTEAFF. The CDR3 DNA reads TGTGCCAGCTCGTCTAAATGGGATTCCTCGGGGAACACTGAAGCTTTCTTT.